This TCR beta chain was obtained from a study of T-cell memory formation after mild COVID-19. A single record per CDR3 protein comes from TCRdb applying MiXCR to the 5' RACE reads. Among 350,000 to 500,000 distinct CDR3 sequences, around 17% were seen once, and the ten largest hold around a fifth. Sequencing used PBMCs or a T cell subset sorted from them (not recorded which). This sequence originates from a man aged 18 to 29 who had mild COVID-19 (a few samples of this study predate the infection). Cell type and time point are not known.

Here the CDR3 DNA reads TGTGCCAGCAGCCAAGCGACGACCACGAAATGGCATGAAAAACTGTTTTTT. Translation gives CASSQATTTKWHEKLFF. The V call is TRBV4-2, the J call TRBJ1-4; D is uncertain. Germline V gene data show CDR1 as LGHNA and CDR2 as YNFKEQ. V was pared by 1 base and J by 6 bases, with 18 bases between. This CDR3 has 17 amino acids.